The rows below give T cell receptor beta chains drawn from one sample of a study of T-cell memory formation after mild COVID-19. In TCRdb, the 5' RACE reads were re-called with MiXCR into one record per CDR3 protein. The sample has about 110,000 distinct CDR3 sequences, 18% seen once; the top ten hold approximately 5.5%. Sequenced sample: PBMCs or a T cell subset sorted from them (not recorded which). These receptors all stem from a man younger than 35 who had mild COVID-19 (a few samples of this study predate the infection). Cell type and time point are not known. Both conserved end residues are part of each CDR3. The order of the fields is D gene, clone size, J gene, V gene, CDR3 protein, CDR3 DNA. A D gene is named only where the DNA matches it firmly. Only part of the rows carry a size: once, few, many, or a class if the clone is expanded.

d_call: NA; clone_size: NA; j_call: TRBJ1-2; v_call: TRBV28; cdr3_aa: CASRLGNYGYTF; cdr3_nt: TGTGCCAGCCGACTGGGCAACTATGGCTACACCTTC
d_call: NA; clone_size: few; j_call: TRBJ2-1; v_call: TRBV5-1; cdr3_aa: CASSLDGSPYNEQFF; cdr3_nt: TGCGCCAGCAGCTTGGATGGCAGCCCCTACAATGAGCAGTTCTTC
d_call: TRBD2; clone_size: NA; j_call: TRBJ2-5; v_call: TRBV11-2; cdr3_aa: CASSRGGGQETQYF; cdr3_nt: TGTGCCAGCAGCCGAGGCGGGGGGCAAGAGACCCAGTACTTC
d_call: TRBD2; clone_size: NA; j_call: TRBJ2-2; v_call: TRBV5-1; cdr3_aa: CASSLFGGGTGELFF; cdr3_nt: TGCGCCAGCAGCTTGTTTGGCGGGGGGACCGGGGAGCTGTTTTTT
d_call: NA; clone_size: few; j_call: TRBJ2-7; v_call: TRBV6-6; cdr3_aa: CASSYSRGIYEQYF; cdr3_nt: TGTGCCAGCAGTTACAGCAGGGGCATTTACGAGCAGTACTTC
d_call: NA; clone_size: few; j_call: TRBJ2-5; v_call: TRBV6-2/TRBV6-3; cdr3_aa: CASSYVGDTQYF; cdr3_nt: TGTGCCAGCAGTTACGTCGGTGACACCCAGTACTTC
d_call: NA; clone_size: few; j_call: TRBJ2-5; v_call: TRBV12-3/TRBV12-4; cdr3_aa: CASRQLAEETQYF; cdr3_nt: TGTGCCAGCAGGCAACTAGCAGAAGAGACCCAGTACTTC
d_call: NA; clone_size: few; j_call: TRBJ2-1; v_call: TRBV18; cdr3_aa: CASSIGQQGEQFF; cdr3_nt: TGTGCCAGCTCGATAGGACAGCAGGGTGAGCAGTTCTTC
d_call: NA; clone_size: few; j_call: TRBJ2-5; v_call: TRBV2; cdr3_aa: CASRPWETQYF; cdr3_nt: TGTGCCAGCAGGCCCTGGGAGACCCAGTACTTC
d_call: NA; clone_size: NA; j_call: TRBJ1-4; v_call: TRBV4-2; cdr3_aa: CASSPDSGGNEKLFF; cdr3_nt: TGTGCCAGCAGCCCTGACAGCGGGGGTAATGAAAAACTGTTTTTT
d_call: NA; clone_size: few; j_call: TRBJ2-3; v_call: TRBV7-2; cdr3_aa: CASSGRRTADTQYF; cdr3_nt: TGTGCCAGCAGCGGGCGCAGGACGGCAGATACGCAGTATTTT
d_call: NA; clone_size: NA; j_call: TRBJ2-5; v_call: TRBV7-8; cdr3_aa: CASSAGPETQYF; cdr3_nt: TGTGCCAGCAGCGCGGGACCCGAGACCCAGTACTTC
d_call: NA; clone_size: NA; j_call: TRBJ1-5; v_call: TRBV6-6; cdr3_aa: CASSYGSGQPQHF; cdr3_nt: TGTGCCAGCAGTTACGGGTCGGGTCAGCCCCAGCATTTT
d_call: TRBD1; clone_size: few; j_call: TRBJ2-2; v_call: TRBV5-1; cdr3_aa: CASSLDGQANTGELFF; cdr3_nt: TGCGCCAGCAGCTTGGATGGACAGGCGAACACCGGGGAGCTGTTTTTT
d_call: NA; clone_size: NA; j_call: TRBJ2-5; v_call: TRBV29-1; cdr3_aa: CSADLKAGFQETQYF; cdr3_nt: TGCAGCGCCGATCTCAAGGCGGGGTTTCAAGAGACCCAGTACTTC
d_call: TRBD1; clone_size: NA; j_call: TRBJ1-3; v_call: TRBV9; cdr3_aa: CASRGTGRNTIYF; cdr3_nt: TGTGCCAGCAGAGGGACAGGCAGAAACACCATATATTTT
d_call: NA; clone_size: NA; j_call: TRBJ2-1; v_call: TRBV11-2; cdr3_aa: CASSPAGDEQFF; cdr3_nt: TGTGCCAGCAGCCCGGCTGGGGATGAGCAGTTCTTC
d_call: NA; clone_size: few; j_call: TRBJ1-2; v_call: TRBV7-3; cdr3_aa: CASSPRAGTGRDGYTF; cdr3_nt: TGTGCCAGCAGCCCGAGGGCGGGTACAGGCCGAGATGGCTACACCTTC
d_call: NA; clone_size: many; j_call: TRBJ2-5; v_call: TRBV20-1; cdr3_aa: CSAREGLGQETQYF; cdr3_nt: TGCAGTGCTAGAGAGGGGCTAGGCCAAGAGACCCAGTACTTC
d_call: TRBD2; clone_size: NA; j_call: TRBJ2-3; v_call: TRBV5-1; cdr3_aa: CASGAGEHTDTQYF; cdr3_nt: TGCGCCAGCGGAGCGGGGGAGCACACAGATACGCAGTATTTT
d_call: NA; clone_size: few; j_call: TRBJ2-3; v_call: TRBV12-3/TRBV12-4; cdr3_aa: CASSFGGWTDTQYF; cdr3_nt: TGTGCCAGCAGTTTTGGGGGGTGGACAGATACGCAGTATTTT
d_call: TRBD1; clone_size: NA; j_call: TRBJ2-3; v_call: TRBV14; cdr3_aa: CASSQELGQNTQYF; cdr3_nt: TGTGCCAGCAGCCAAGAACTGGGACAGAATACGCAGTATTTT
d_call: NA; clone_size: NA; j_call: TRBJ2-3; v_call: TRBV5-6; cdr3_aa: CASSLDQGTDTQYF; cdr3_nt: TGTGCCAGCAGCTTGGACCAGGGCACAGATACGCAGTATTTT
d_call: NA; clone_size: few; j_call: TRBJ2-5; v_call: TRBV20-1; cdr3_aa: CSGNGMETQYF; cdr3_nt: TGCAGCGGGAACGGTATGGAGACCCAGTACTTC
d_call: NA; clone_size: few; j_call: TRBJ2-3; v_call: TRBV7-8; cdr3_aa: CASSLGGTTTDTQYF; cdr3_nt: TGTGCCAGCAGCTTAGGGGGGACCACCACAGATACGCAGTATTTT
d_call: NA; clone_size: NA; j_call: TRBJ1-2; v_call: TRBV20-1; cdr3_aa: CSAMGQQGYTF; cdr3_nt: TGCAGTGCTATGGGGCAACAGGGCTACACCTTC
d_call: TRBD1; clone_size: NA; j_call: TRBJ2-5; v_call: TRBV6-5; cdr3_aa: CASSPGTVDVTQYF; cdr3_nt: TGTGCCAGCAGTCCAGGGACAGTAGATGTGACCCAGTACTTC
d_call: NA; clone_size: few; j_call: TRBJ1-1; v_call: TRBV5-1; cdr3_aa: CASSQESNTEAFF; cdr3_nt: TGCGCCAGCAGCCAGGAATCGAACACTGAAGCTTTCTTT
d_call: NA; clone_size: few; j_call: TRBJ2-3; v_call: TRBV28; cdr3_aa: CASNGAGQEDTQYF; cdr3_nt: TGTGCCAGCAATGGGGCAGGGCAGGAAGATACGCAGTATTTT
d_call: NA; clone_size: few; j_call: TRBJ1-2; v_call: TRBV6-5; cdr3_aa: CAIGTPRGREYGYTF; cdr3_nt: TGTGCCATCGGGACTCCCAGGGGAAGGGAATATGGCTACACCTTC
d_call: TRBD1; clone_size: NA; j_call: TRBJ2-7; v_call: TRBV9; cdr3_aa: CASSVEGTGYNEQYF; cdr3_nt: TGTGCCAGCAGCGTAGAGGGGACAGGGTACAACGAGCAGTACTTC
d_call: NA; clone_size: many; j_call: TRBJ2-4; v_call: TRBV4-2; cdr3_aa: CASSQDPLDRLPKNIQYF; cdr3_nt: TGTGCCAGCAGCCAAGATCCGCTGGACAGATTACCCAAAAACATTCAGTACTTC
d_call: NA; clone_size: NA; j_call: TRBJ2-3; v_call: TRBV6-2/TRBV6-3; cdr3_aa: CASVPGRVDTQYF; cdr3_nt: TGTGCCAGCGTACCGGGGCGCGTGGATACGCAGTATTTT
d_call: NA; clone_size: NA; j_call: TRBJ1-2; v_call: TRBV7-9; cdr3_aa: CASRRGGLVYGYTF; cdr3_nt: TGTGCCAGCCGACGCGGGGGGCTGGTCTATGGCTACACCTTC
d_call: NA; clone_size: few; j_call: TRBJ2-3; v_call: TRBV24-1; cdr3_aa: CATSDGVMDTQYF; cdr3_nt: TGTGCCACCAGTGATGGGGTTATGGATACGCAGTATTTT
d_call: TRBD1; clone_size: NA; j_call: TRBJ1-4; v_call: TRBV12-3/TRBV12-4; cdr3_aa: CASRGYRGREKLFF; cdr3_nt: TGTGCCAGCAGGGGATACAGGGGGCGTGAAAAACTGTTTTTT
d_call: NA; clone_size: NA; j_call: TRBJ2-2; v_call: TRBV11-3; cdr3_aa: CASSLGGNTGELFF; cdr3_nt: TGTGCCAGCAGCTTAGGCGGGAACACCGGGGAGCTGTTTTTT
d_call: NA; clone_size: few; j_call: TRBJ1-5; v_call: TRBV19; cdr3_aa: CATTPGNQPQHF; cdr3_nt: TGTGCCACCACCCCCGGCAATCAGCCCCAGCATTTT
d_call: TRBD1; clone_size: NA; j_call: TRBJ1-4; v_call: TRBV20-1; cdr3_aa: CSANGQGALSEKLFF; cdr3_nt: TGCAGTGCTAATGGACAGGGGGCGCTTAGTGAAAAACTGTTTTTT
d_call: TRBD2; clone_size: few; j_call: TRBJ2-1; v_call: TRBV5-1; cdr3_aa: CASSMTRGGSYNEQFF; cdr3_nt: TGCGCCAGCAGCATGACGCGGGGGGGCTCCTACAATGAGCAGTTCTTC
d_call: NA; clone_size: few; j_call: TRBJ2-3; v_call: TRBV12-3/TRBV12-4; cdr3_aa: CASSLDRTDTQYF; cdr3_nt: TGTGCCAGCAGTTTGGATCGTACAGATACGCAGTATTTT
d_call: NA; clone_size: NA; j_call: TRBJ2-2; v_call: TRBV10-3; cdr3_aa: CASKDVDTGELFF; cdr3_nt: TGTGCCTCAAAAGACGTTGACACCGGGGAGCTGTTTTTT
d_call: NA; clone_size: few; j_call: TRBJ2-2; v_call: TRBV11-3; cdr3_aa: CASSLGVIAGELFF; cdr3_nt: TGTGCCAGCAGCTTAGGGGTAATCGCCGGGGAGCTGTTTTTT
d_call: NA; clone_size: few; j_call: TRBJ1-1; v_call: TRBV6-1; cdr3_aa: CASSEWTREAFF; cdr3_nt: TGTGCCAGCAGCGAATGGACGCGGGAAGCTTTCTTT
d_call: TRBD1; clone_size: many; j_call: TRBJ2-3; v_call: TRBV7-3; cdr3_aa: CASKDRVSDTQYF; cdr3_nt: TGTGCCAGCAAGGACAGGGTCTCTGATACGCAGTATTTT
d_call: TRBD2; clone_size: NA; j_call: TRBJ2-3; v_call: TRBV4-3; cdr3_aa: CASSYSGGGTDTQYF; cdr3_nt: TGCGCCAGCAGTTATAGCGGGGGGGGCACAGATACGCAGTATTTT
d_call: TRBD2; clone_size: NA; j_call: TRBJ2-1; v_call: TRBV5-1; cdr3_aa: CASSLETSGGGNEQFF; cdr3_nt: TGCGCCAGCAGCTTGGAGACTAGCGGGGGGGGCAATGAGCAGTTCTTC
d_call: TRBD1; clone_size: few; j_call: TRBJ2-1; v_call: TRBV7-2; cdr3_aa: CASSSRTGTYNEQFF; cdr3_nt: TGTGCCAGCAGCTCCCGGACAGGGACTTACAATGAGCAGTTCTTC
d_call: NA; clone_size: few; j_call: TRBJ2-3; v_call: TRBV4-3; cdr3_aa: CASSPHGGRGTDTQYF; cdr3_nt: TGCGCCAGCAGCCCGCATGGCGGACGGGGGACAGATACGCAGTATTTT
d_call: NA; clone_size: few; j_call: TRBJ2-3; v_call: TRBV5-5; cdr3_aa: CASSLDRPVDTQYF; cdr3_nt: TGTGCCAGCAGCTTGGACAGGCCAGTAGATACGCAGTATTTT
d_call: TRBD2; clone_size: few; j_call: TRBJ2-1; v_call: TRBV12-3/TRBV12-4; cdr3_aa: CASSFSVAGEQFF; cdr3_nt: TGTGCCAGCAGTTTCAGCGTAGCGGGAGAGCAGTTCTTC